These 25 T cell receptor beta chains came from one sample sequenced in a study of siplizumab effects on memory and regulatory T cells. The table came from immunoSEQ multiplex PCR; TCRdb's copy has only in-frame clones and leaves some out. The sample has about 100,000 clones; approximately 91% are singletons. The sample consisted of CD4+ T cells sorted from blood. Receptor source: a human donor in good health.

This chain uses TRBV10-2 with TRBJ2-5; 11 bases map to TRBD2. The junction had 3 bases not matched to a gene; V was cut back by 4 bases and J by 5 bases. The length of the CDR3 is 14 residues. Germline assignment: CDR1 WSHSY and CDR2 SAAADI. The CDR3 coding sequence is TGCGCCAGCAGTGTAGCGGGGGGGCGGGAGACCCAGTACTTC. It translates to CASSVAGGRETQYF.

V gene TRBV28 combines with J gene TRBJ1-1; 7 positions agree with TRBD1. The CDR3 spans 13 residues. J gave up 5 bases and V 5 bases, and 5 bases lay outside the gene matches. The germline V gene encodes CDR1 MDHEN and CDR2 SYDVKM. CDR3 in amino acids: CASSGTAWTEAFF. The CDR3, as DNA: TGTGCCAGCAGTGGGACAGCTTGGACTGAAGCTTTCTTT. The entire variable domain, with the rest obtained from reference TRBV28 and TRBJ1-1, is as follows: DVKVTQSSRYLVKRTGEKVFLECVQDMDHENMFWYRQDPGLGLRLIYFSYDVKMKEKGDIPEGYSVSREKKERFSLILESASTNQTSMYLCASSGTAWTEAFFGQGTRLTVV.

The gene calls are TRBV5-5 and TRBJ2-3; no firm D call. This CDR3 is 14 amino acids long. Trimming left V 9 bases short and J 4 bases short, with 18 bases between. The V gene's germline CDR1 is SGHKS and CDR2 YYEKEE (reference sequence). CDR3 residues: CANREKAVPDTQYF. CDR3 nucleotides: TGTGCCAACCGAGAAAAGGCAGTGCCAGATACGCAGTATTTT.

The chain employs TRBV21-1 and TRBJ1-1; the listed D gene, TRBD1, was not tested against the DNA. TRBV21-1 is reported as a pseudogene. This CDR3 has 14 amino acids. The DNA of the CDR3 is TGTGCCAGCAGCAAGGGGACAGAATGGGCTGAAGCTTTCTTT. It is translated as CASSKGTEWAEAFF.

This sequence joins TRBV7-2 and TRBJ1-6; unclear D gene. The V end lost 5 bases, the J end lost 11 bases, and 10 bases lay between the germline ends. Germline V gene sequence: CDR1 SGHTA, CDR2 FQGNSA. The CDR3 contains 12 residues. This chain's CDR3 is CASSEHAAPLHF. DNA of the CDR3: TGTGCCAGCAGCGAACACGCGGCACCCCTCCACTTT.

The chain has TRBV6-5 and TRBJ2-7; 8 bases fit TRBD1. CDR1 MNHEY and CDR2 SVGAGI come from the germline V gene. This CDR3 has 15 residues. The V gene end was trimmed by 5 bases and the J gene end by 2 bases; junction bases not matched to a gene: 8. CDR3 nucleotide sequence: TGTGCCAGCAGTCCTTCCGGGACAGGCCCCTACGAGCAGTACTTC. Its translation: CASSPSGTGPYEQYF.

DNA of the CDR3: TGCAGTGCTAGAGTCACCGCGGGACTGTTTTTT. It is translated as CSARVTAGLFF. The V call is TRBV20-1, the J call TRBJ1-4; D gene uncertain. There are 11 residues in the CDR3. The germline V gene has CDR1 DFQATT and CDR2 SNEGSKA (reference sequence). Trimming removed 1 base from V and 13 bases from J, with 10 bases in between.

This clone was seen only a few times. V and J are TRBV4-2 and TRBJ2-3, with 15 bases that match TRBD2. Germline CDR1 and CDR2: LGHNA and YNFKEQ. Trimming removed 4 bases from V and 5 bases from J; junction bases left unmatched: 16. The CDR3 is made up of 20 amino acids. CDR3 sequence: CASSPQGGQGTSGGRDTQYF. For the CDR3, the DNA is TGTGCCAGCAGCCCACAAGGGGGACAGGGGACTAGCGGGGGGCGAGATACGCAGTATTTT.

This chain joins TRBV6-5 and TRBJ1-1; D is possibly TRBD1 (5 bases). Trimming removed 7 bases at V and 4 bases at J, with 16 bases between. Germline CDR1 and CDR2: MNHEY and SVGAGI. CDR3 size: 14 residues. The CDR3 sequence is CASIPYRGGTEAFF. CDR3 nucleotides: TGTGCCAGCATCCCCTATCGGGGGGGCACTGAAGCTTTCTTT.

In nucleotides, the CDR3 is TGCGCCAGCAGCTTGGGGGTAGGACAGTTAGGGCAAGAGACCCAGTACTTC. Translation: CASSLGVGQLGQETQYF. This chain uses TRBV5-1 with TRBJ2-5; maybe TRBD1 (6 bases). Germline CDR1 is SGHRS and CDR2 is YFSETQ. V was shortened by 0 bases and J by 2 bases, with 17 bases between the two germline ends. The CDR3 length is 17 residues.

This rearrangement joins TRBV18 to TRBJ1-3; 8 bases align to TRBD1. CDR1 and CDR2 (germline): KGHSH, LQKENI. There are 16 residues in the CDR3. The V gene end was trimmed by 3 bases and the J gene end by 0 bases; junction bases not matched to a gene: 4. CDR3 amino acids: CASSPIQGGSGNTIYF. CDR3 DNA: TGTGCCAGCTCACCGATACAGGGGGGCTCTGGAAACACCATATATTTT. The full variable domain, with the rest looked up from reference TRBV18 and TRBJ1-3, is NAGVMQNPRHLVRRRGQEARLRCSPMKGHSHVYWYRQLPEEGLKFMVYLQKENIIDESGMPKERFSAEFPKEGPSILRIQQVVRGDSAAYFCASSPIQGGSGNTIYFGEGSWLTVV.

The rearrangement joins TRBV7-2 to TRBJ2-7; no definite D call. The CDR3 runs to 12 residues. The V and J ends lost 1 base and 4 bases respectively, with 5 bases between them. Germline V gene sequence: CDR1 SGHTA, CDR2 FQGNSA. CDR3 protein: CASSLGRYEQYF. The CDR3 nucleotides read TGTGCCAGCAGCTTAGGAAGATACGAGCAGTACTTC.

J is TRBJ1-4 and V is TRBV18; 7 bases are shared with TRBD1. The CDR3 consists of 15 residues. Germline CDR1 reads KGHSH; CDR2 reads LQKENI. V dropped 0 bases and J dropped 8; count of bases not matched to a gene: 6. In DNA, the CDR3 is TGTGCCAGCTCACCACCCGACAGGGCGGGAGAAAAACTGTTTTTT. Its protein is CASSPPDRAGEKLFF. Filled out from reference TRBV18 and TRBJ1-4, the complete variable domain reads NAGVMQNPRHLVRRRGQEARLRCSPMKGHSHVYWYRQLPEEGLKFMVYLQKENIIDESGMPKERFSAEFPKEGPSILRIQQVVRGDSAAYFCASSPPDRAGEKLFFGSGTQLSVL.

The chain uses TRBV4-2 and TRBJ1-3; D gene unclear. This CDR3 comprises 16 residues. Germline V CDR1 and CDR2: LGHNA, YNFKEQ. V was shortened by 0 bases and J by 4 bases, with 13 bases between the two germline ends. CDR3 nucleotides: TGTGCCAGCAGCCAAGAAATCAGCTTTAAAGGAAACACCATATATTTT. It yields the protein CASSQEISFKGNTIYF.

The chain combines TRBV4-2 with TRBJ2-5; 9 positions agree with TRBD1. Germline CDR1 is LGHNA and CDR2 is YNFKEQ. V lost 5 bases to trimming and J lost 5 bases; unmatched junction nucleotides: 3. This CDR3 region has 13 residues. The CDR3 region is CASSATGGETQYF. CDR3 bases: TGTGCCAGCAGCGCGACAGGGGGGGAGACCCAGTACTTC.

The V and J genes are TRBV7-2 and TRBJ1-1; D unclear. From germline, CDR1 is SGHTA and CDR2 FQGNSA. The CDR3 totals 13 residues. Trimming cost V 4 bases and J 4 bases, with 10 bases left between them. The DNA for the CDR3 is TGTGCCAGCAGCTCTCGGGGATCCACTGAAGCTTTCTTT. Translated: CASSSRGSTEAFF.

The sample holds one count of this clone. The chain uses TRBV5-1 and TRBJ2-7, with TRBD1 matching 10 bases. In germline, CDR1 is SGHRS, CDR2 YFSETQ. CDR3 length equals 14 residues. V gave up 5 bases and J gave up 4 bases; unmatched junction bases: 6. The CDR3 DNA reads TGCGCCAGCAGAAGGACAGGGGGAGGGTACGAGCAGTACTTC. Protein: CASRRTGGGYEQYF.

This sequence joins TRBV6-4 and TRBJ2-1, with TRBD2 identical over 10 bases. CDR1 and CDR2 from the germline V gene are MRHNA and SNTAGT. The CDR3 is 16 residues long. J was trimmed by 10 bases and V by 6 bases; bases with no gene match: 15. The CDR3 protein is CASSPSGGARFFEQFF. Written as DNA, the CDR3 is TGTGCCAGCAGCCCCAGCGGGGGGGCACGATTCTTCGAGCAGTTCTTC.

The chain combines TRBV2 with TRBJ2-1; D is unresolved. Germline values: CDR1 SNHLY, CDR2 FYNNEI. The length of the CDR3 is 11 residues. V was cut by 8 bases and J by 5 bases, with 7 bases left in between. CDR3 amino acids: CASGLNNEQFF. The CDR3 DNA reads TGTGCCAGCGGGCTAAACAATGAGCAGTTCTTC.

This chain joins TRBV29-1 and TRBJ1-1; D remains ambiguous. Germline V CDR1 and CDR2: SQVTM, ANQGSEA. This CDR3 contains 13 residues. V lost 1 base and J lost 4, with 10 bases in between. The chain's CDR3 is CSVEGVMSTEAFF. DNA of the CDR3: TGCAGCGTTGAAGGGGTGATGAGCACTGAAGCTTTCTTT.

This chain joins TRBV7-6 and TRBJ2-1; TRBD2 is a possible D gene (6 bases). There are 13 residues in the CDR3. Germline values: CDR1 SGHVS, CDR2 FNYEAQ. V shed 0 bases and J shed 7 bases, with 7 bases lying between them. This CDR3 reads CASSLAGGNEQFF. The CDR3 DNA follows: TGTGCCAGCAGCTTAGCTGGAGGGAATGAGCAGTTCTTC.

The chain couples TRBV7-9 to TRBJ1-1, with 9 bases that match TRBD1. Germline trimming cut 5 bases from V and 1 base from J; bases unmatched to any gene: 5. This CDR3 region has 15 residues. Germline V CDR1 and CDR2: SEHNR, FQNEAQ (reference sequence). The CDR3 sequence: CASSVLGQGNTEAFF. The DNA for the CDR3 is TGTGCCAGCAGCGTTCTGGGACAGGGGAACACTGAAGCTTTCTTT.

The chain uses TRBV9 and TRBJ1-6, with a tentative D call TRBD1 (5 bases). Trimming left V 4 bases short and J 9 bases short, with 14 bases between. Germline V gene sequence: CDR1 SGDLS, CDR2 YYNGEE. This CDR3 contains 14 residues. CDR3 in amino acids: CASSTSEGTSPLHF. The CDR3, as DNA: TGTGCCAGCAGCACCTCCGAGGGGACTTCACCCCTCCACTTT.

The chain recombines TRBV10-3 with TRBJ2-1; D ambiguous. Trimming left V 4 bases short and J 0 bases short, with 7 bases between. Germline values: CDR1 ENHRY, CDR2 SYGVKD. The CDR3 loop spans 14 amino acids. In DNA form, the CDR3 reads TGTGCCATCAGTGTCCAGAGCTCCTACAATGAGCAGTTCTTC. Encoded protein: CAISVQSSYNEQFF.

The chain couples TRBV10-3 to TRBJ1-3; D remains ambiguous. CDR3 length: 12 residues. V shed 11 bases and J shed 4 bases, with 12 bases lying between them. CDR1 ENHRY and CDR2 SYGVKD come from the germline V gene. The CDR3 DNA reads as TGTGCCGCCACACCGCAGGGAAACACCATATATTTT. Its translation: CAATPQGNTIYF.